This T cell receptor beta chain was profiled in a study of blood T cell repertoires in COVID-19 (TCRdb year 2020). For the study in its entirety: Samples covering the acute and convalescent phases of COVID-19 were provided by collaborators in the United States, Italy and Spain. HLA class I and class II types, where available, came from metadata supplied by the sample provider rather than from assay-based typing. The samples were drawn from the first 160 participants of the ongoing ImmuneRACE study and from 1,254 subjects provided by 6 global collaborators. The prospective study material was composed of cDNA or gDNA derived from T cells, B-cell-depleted T cells, or PBMCs. The sample metadata nearly always contained a de-identified subject ID, COVID-19 status, age in years and sex. Deeply sampled blood TCRbeta repertoires from subjects exposed to, actively infected with, or recovered from COVID-19 were included in the dataset. The repertoires were made available in a free public database intended to serve as a resource for research on the immune response to SARS-CoV-2.

V is cut back by 5 bases and J by 9 bases, with 8 bases in the junction unmatched. CDR1 and CDR2 are drawn from the germline V gene: SGHRS, YFSETQ. The CDR3 holds 13 amino acids from the cysteine to the phenylalanine. Of all the DNA, just the CDR3 is kept, 39 bases in frame from base 1. About this clone: No antigen is known for it. There are no base qualities to consult, and no much larger clone falls within one base.

TCRbeta CDR3 regions were amplified from genomic DNA using the immunoSEQ Assay, a bias-controlled multiplex PCR. As for the authors' bioinformatics: Nucleated cell counts per sample were estimated from amplification of reference gene primers within the assay. To quantify the absolute abundance of each unique TCRbeta CDR3 rearrangement, sequence reads were collapsed and filtered. Productive Simpson clonality was computed per sample as the square root of Simpson's diversity index over productive rearrangements. Entries here come from immuneACCESS through TCRdb and include only in-frame sequences with V and J called. Some clones fail to appear in such tables; in the studies checked, an unresolved V gene covers under half of the shortfall, and the cause of the remainder is unknown. The V and J calls and clone size are taken from that table; D and trimming were inferred from the DNA. Counted in this sample were roughly 42,000 clones; roughly nine tenths of them appeared once. The ten largest clones represent more than 5% of the sample.

The collaborating institutions used their own protocols to collect whole blood in K2EDTA tubes. For TCRbeta analysis, collaborators shipped samples as frozen whole blood, isolated PBMCs, or DNA extracted from either of those sample types. General conclusions and limits of the study: The quantity of clinical and demographic metadata differed by source and by participant and was supplied without curation.

The chain is made from TRBV5-1 and TRBJ2-1; a stretch of 7 junction bases matches TRBD2. The sequenced material came from peripheral blood. The sequence derives from a human donor in a cohort sampled during active COVID-19. The CDR3 region reads CASRGEGRVEQFF. The DNA is TGCGCCAGCAGAGGGGAGGGCCGGGTTGAGCAGTTCTTC. The reference TRBV5-1 and TRBJ2-1 proteins fill in what lies around the CDR3, so the full variable domain reads KAGVTQTPRYLIKTRGQQVTLSCSPISGHRSVSWYQQTPGQGLQFLFEYFSETQRNKGNFPGRFSGRQFSNSRSEMNVSTLELGDSALYLCASRGEGRVEQFFGPGTRLTVL.